This T cell receptor beta chain was sequenced in a study of T cell responses to AZD1222 COVID-19 vaccine. Findings and caveats of the study: Spike regions recognized by vaccine-associated CD4 TCRs spanned the protein, led by 160-218 and 743-854.

This CDR3 has 14 residues. Germline CDR1 reads MGHDK; CDR2 reads SYGVNS. The V and J ends lost 6 bases and 4 bases respectively, with 13 bases between them. Comments on this clone: The antigen is undetermined.

The method was immunoSEQ multiplex PCR; TCRdb's version includes in-frame clones alone and lacks a portion of them. This sample carries some 60,000 clones, around 80% of them seen once, and the ten largest clones take about 20%. The sample in question was peripheral blood, obtained on day 0 of AZD1222 vaccination. The rearrangement joins TRBV25-1 to TRBJ2-1; no definite D call. The TCR comes from an adult in good health. CDR3 bases: TGTGCCAGCAGAGGGCTAAGCCCTTACAATGAGCAGTTCTTC. Translation gives CASRGLSPYNEQFF.